The rows below give T cell receptor beta chains drawn from one sample of a study of low-dose radiotherapy and immunotherapy resistance in tumors. TCRdb independently ran MiXCR on the reads; one entry per CDR3 protein. The sample holds tens of thousands of distinct CDR3 sequences, around 30% seen once. Here the sequenced sample was PBMCs, taken before treatment. The receptors here all came from a male donor with gallbladder cancer. The CDR3 runs from the conserved cysteine through the conserved F or W. A D gene is named only where the DNA matches it firmly. Clone sizes are given selectively: once, few, many, or a class where the clone is expanded.

TRBJ1-6 NA TRBV7-8 many CASSQPTAGRSPLHF TGTGCCAGCAGCCAGCCCACGGCCGGGCGGTCACCCCTCCACTTT
TRBJ2-2 TRBD2 TRBV3-1 few CASSPQAGGAGELFF TGTGCCAGCAGCCCACAGGCGGGGGGGGCCGGGGAGCTGTTTTTT
TRBJ2-1 TRBD2 TRBV24-1 NA CATSDLQASGYNEQFF TGTGCCACCAGTGATTTGCAGGCTAGCGGTTACAATGAGCAGTTCTTC
TRBJ2-2 NA TRBV19 many CASSPLLKSGELFF TGTGCCAGTAGTCCGCTACTGAAATCCGGGGAGCTGTTTTTT
TRBJ2-7 TRBD1 TRBV9 many CASSAGQGNLRKYF TGTGCCAGCAGCGCGGGACAGGGGAACCTTCGGAAGTACTTC
TRBJ1-1 NA TRBV27 NA CASSSTGLNTEAFF TGTGCCAGCAGTTCGACAGGTTTGAACACTGAAGCTTTCTTT
TRBJ1-2 NA TRBV10-3 medium-sized CAIRTDGGYTF TGTGCCATCAGAACAGACGGAGGCTACACCTTC
TRBJ1-6 NA TRBV5-4 NA CASSLVADNSPLHF TGTGCCAGCAGCTTGGTGGCAGATAATTCACCCCTCCACTTT
TRBJ1-2 NA TRBV12-3/TRBV12-4 many CASSLAAGRVYGYTF TGTGCCAGCAGTTTAGCGGCGGGGCGTGTCTATGGCTACACCTTC
TRBJ1-2 NA TRBV29-1 NA CSVADIYGYTF TGCAGCGTGGCCGACATTTATGGCTACACCTTC
TRBJ2-1 TRBD1 TRBV27 many CASSKRGLDNEQFF TGTGCCAGCAGTAAAAGGGGGCTGGACAATGAGCAGTTCTTC
TRBJ2-1 NA TRBV6-2/TRBV6-3 many CASSYSIVHGSRLYNEQFF TGTGCCAGCAGTTACTCGATCGTTCACGGCTCCCGGCTCTACAATGAGCAGTTCTTC
TRBJ2-1 NA TRBV7-2 many CASSYNEQFF TGTGCCAGCAGCTACAATGAGCAGTTCTTC
TRBJ2-3 TRBD2 TRBV5-1 NA CASSLVSSGDLSTDTQYF TGCGCCAGCAGCTTGGTGTCTAGCGGGGACCTTAGCACAGATACGCAGTATTTT
TRBJ2-1 TRBD2 TRBV28 NA CASSLSGRRSEQFF TGTGCCAGCAGTCTTAGCGGGAGGAGAAGTGAGCAGTTCTTC
TRBJ1-2 NA TRBV5-1 medium-sized CASSLDRNYGYTF TGCGCCAGCAGCTTGGACAGAAACTATGGCTACACCTTC
TRBJ1-2 TRBD1 TRBV29-1 many CSVDQTGFYGYTF TGCAGCGTTGACCAGACAGGGTTCTATGGCTACACCTTC
TRBJ2-7 TRBD2 TRBV3-1 NA CASSPGTSGRRYEQYF TGTGCCAGCAGCCCCGGGACTAGCGGGAGGAGGTACGAGCAGTACTTC
TRBJ2-7 TRBD1 TRBV28 medium-sized CASRAGTGGSYEQYF TGTGCCAGCAGGGCCGGGACAGGGGGTTCCTACGAGCAGTACTTC
TRBJ2-5 NA TRBV12-3/TRBV12-4 many CASSLTQGLQRVAETQYF TGTGCCAGCAGCCTAACCCAGGGACTGCAGCGGGTGGCAGAGACCCAGTACTTC
TRBJ2-1 TRBD1 TRBV20-1 few CSARDPDRGIGDEQFF TGCAGTGCTAGAGACCCGGACAGGGGAATCGGTGATGAGCAGTTCTTC
TRBJ2-5 TRBD1 TRBV18 NA CASSPTTGYQETQYF TGTGCCAGCTCACCTACGACAGGGTACCAAGAGACCCAGTACTTC
TRBJ1-5 NA TRBV19 many CASSRTWSNQPQHF TGTGCCAGTAGTCGGACATGGTCAAATCAGCCCCAGCATTTT
TRBJ2-2 NA TRBV15 NA CATSRDLLNTGELFF TGTGCCACCAGCAGAGATCTTTTGAACACCGGGGAGCTGTTTTTT
TRBJ1-5 NA TRBV6-2/TRBV6-3 few CASSEGTGPQHF TGTGCCAGCAGTGAAGGCACAGGGCCCCAGCATTTT
TRBJ2-3 TRBD2 TRBV11-2 many CASSAKIAGEATDTQYF TGTGCCAGCAGCGCTAAAATAGCGGGAGAGGCCACAGATACGCAGTATTTT
TRBJ2-2 TRBD2 TRBV6-6 NA CASSDRGLAGGQGKLFF TGTGCCAGCAGTGATAGAGGACTAGCGGGGGGTCAGGGGAAACTGTTTTTT
TRBJ2-2 TRBD1 TRBV20-1 many CSARGDRGTGELFF TGCAGTGCTAGAGGGGACAGGGGGACCGGGGAGCTGTTTTTT
TRBJ2-3 TRBD1 TRBV7-6 many CASSFSGTGSDTQYF TGTGCCAGCAGCTTCTCCGGGACAGGGTCGGATACGCAGTATTTT
TRBJ2-7 NA TRBV10-3 few CAISPKGLEQYF TGTGCCATCAGTCCGAAGGGTCTCGAGCAGTACTTC
TRBJ1-2 NA TRBV29-1 once CSIMTGQHLNYGYTF TGCAGCATCATGACCGGACAGCACCTAAACTATGGCTACACCTTC
TRBJ2-1 TRBD2 TRBV14 few CASTPGLGNGRAHEQFF TGTGCCAGCACCCCAGGACTGGGTAACGGGAGGGCGCATGAGCAGTTCTTC
TRBJ2-3 NA TRBV27 many CASSLEGHTDTQYF TGTGCCAGCAGTTTAGAGGGGCACACAGATACGCAGTATTTT
TRBJ2-1 TRBD1 TRBV29-1 many CSVRQLLTGDEQFF TGCAGCGTCCGCCAACTATTAACAGGGGATGAGCAGTTCTTC
TRBJ2-4 TRBD1 TRBV6-2/TRBV6-3 few CATFEQGIGYF TGTGCCACCTTCGAACAGGGGATTGGGTACTTC
TRBJ2-3 NA TRBV27 many CASSYRAYTDTQYF TGTGCCAGCAGTTACAGGGCTTACACAGATACGCAGTATTTT
TRBJ2-5 NA TRBV6-8 NA CASSSQGEETQYF TGTGCCAGCAGTTCACAGGGAGAAGAGACCCAGTACTTC
TRBJ2-3 NA TRBV5-1 many CASSWGTISTDTQYF TGTGCCAGCAGCTGGGGCACGATTAGCACAGATACGCAGTATTTT
TRBJ2-3 NA TRBV3-1 few CASSLMGTDTQYF TGTGCCAGCAGCCTAATGGGCACAGATACGCAGTATTTT
TRBJ2-1 NA TRBV3-1 many CASSPGSQWGEQFF TGTGCCAGCAGCCCCGGGTCACAATGGGGGGAGCAGTTCTTC
TRBJ2-3 TRBD2 TRBV20-1 NA CSARLAGGTDTQYF TGCAGTGCTAGACTAGCGGGAGGGACAGATACGCAGTATTTT
TRBJ2-5 NA TRBV28 many CASRPDGRAQYF TGTGCCAGCAGACCCGACGGCAGGGCCCAGTACTTC
TRBJ2-2 NA TRBV29-1 medium-sized CSVEDRGQPTGELFF TGCAGCGTTGAGGACCGGGGGCAGCCCACCGGGGAGCTGTTTTTT